This T cell receptor (beta chain) was sequenced for a study of shared clonotypes between healthy human individuals. Study summary: Donors had three CD4 naive, three CD4 memory, two CD8 naive and one CD8 memory plate apiece. Broader study findings: Only blood was sampled, and tissue TCR repertoires likely differ from blood ones. Non-shared clonotypes had lower generation probabilities than those shared by all four donors. Clonotypes that were shared across a few donors made up about 5.1% of naive CD4 clonotypes.

In regard to this clone: Its antigen remains unidentified.

The V gene's germline CDR1 is SEHNR and CDR2 FQNEAQ (reference sequence). CDR3 length: 16 amino acids. With V trimmed by 6 bases and J by 5 bases, 15 bases remained unmatched. Produced via immunoSEQ multiplex PCR; TCRdb's table is partial and in-frame only. The repertoire holds 2 million to 2.5 million clones, over 85% seen once, with 0.36% in the top ten. This sequence originates from a young man in good health. Some clones in this sample may be carry-over from other donors' samples. Sequencing input: naive CD4+ T cells from PBMCs. Sample subset: CD45RA+ positively selected. The chain employs TRBV7-9 and TRBJ2-7, with TRBD1 identical over 8 bases. The CDR3 DNA follows: TGTGCCAGCAGTACCGCGTACAGGGGGGTGAGGGACGAGCAGTACTTC. Protein: CASSTAYRGVRDEQYF.